The entry that follows covers one T cell receptor beta chain sequence. Its antigen is not identified. TCRdb's table, derived via immunoSEQ multiplex PCR, lists solely in-frame clones and lacks some. This table holds under 40,000 clones, approximately 85% found once. This sample is drawn from a study of PD-1 blockade in classical Hodgkin lymphoma. Relapse was seen in all patients after autologous stem cell transplantation, and brentuximab vedotin exposure was variable. The study recorded best responses of complete response, partial response or progressive disease. Study results and limitations: Diminished baseline TCR diversity has been reported in newly diagnosed patients relative to healthy donors. Compared with baseline, CD4+ but not CD8+ TCR diversity had risen significantly by C4D1. For complete responders, baseline diversity was comparable to that of newly diagnosed patients.

Sequenced here: peripheral blood mononuclear cells (PBMCs), sampled at baseline. The receptor was isolated from a human donor with classical Hodgkin lymphoma.

CDR3 DNA sequence: TGTGCCAGCAGCCCGTCCACAGGTTATGGCTACACCTTC. As protein: CASSPSTGYGYTF. V is TRBV28 and J is TRBJ1-2; the D gene is possibly TRBD1 (5 bases). V dropped 6 bases and J dropped 5 bases, with 13 bases sitting between them. Germline V gene lookup returns CDR1 MDHEN and CDR2 SYDVKM. The CDR3 has 13 amino acids.